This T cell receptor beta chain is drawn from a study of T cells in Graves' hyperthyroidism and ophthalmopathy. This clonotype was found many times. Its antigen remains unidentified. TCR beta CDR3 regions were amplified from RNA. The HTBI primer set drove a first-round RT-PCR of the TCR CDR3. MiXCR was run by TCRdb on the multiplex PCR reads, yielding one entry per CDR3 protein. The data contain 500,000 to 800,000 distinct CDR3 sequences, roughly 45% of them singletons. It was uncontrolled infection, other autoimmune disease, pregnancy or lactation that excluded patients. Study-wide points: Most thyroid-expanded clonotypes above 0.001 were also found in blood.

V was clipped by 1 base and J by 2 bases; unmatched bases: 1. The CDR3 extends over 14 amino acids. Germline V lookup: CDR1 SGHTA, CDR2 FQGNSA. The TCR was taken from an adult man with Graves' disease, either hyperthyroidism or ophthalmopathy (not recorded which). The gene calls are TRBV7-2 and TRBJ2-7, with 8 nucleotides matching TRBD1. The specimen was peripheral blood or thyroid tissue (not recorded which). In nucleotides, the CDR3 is TGTGCCAGCAGCTTAGACAGGGGGGCCTACGAGCAGTACTTC. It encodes CASSLDRGAYEQYF.